This record covers a single T cell receptor beta chain. This record comes from a study of chemoradiotherapy in HPV16-positive cancers. TCRdb keeps only in-frame clones here, not all; method: immunoSEQ multiplex PCR. The sample contains 14,000 or so clones, 69% of which appear only once. After removal of 4 bases from V and 4 bases from J, the junction contained 3 bases not matched to a gene. The CDR3 totals 15 residues. The germline V gene encodes CDR1 SGHAT and CDR2 FQNNGV. Specimen collection occurred from a patient who underwent chemoradiotherapy. This sequence was found in a human donor with HPV-associated anogenital cancer. The V and J genes are TRBV11-2 and TRBJ2-1; 11 bases align to TRBD2. The CDR3 DNA is TGTGCCAGCAGCTCTCTAGCGGGGGGTTACAATGAGCAGTTCTTC. It specifies CASSSLAGGYNEQFF.